This T cell receptor (beta chain) comes out of a study of T cells expressing NK-cell markers (dated by TCRdb to about 2020). About the study as a whole: Three sorted T-cell subsets (CD3+CD56+NKG2C+, CD3+CD56+NKG2C- and CD3+CD56-NKG2C+) from roughly 8 donors had their TCR beta-chain repertoires profiled. Of the eight sequenced donors, seven were found to be HCMV-seropositive and one was found to be HCMV-seronegative. The study sequenced eight donors, all healthy volunteers chosen at random: three men and five women. Sequencing of the libraries produced 2 x 150 bp reads on Illumina HiSeq 2000/2500, MiSeq or NextSeq. The study at large found these results: In several donors, the dominant CD3+CD56+NKG2C+ clonotypes were found to rank among the top 10 CD8+ clonotypes and to make up roughly 1.0-7.0% of CD8+ T cells. Those dominant clonotypes were again the most abundant among CD3+CD56-NKG2C+ cells in a few donors, at roughly 25-60.1%. It remained unclear whether the expanded NKG2C-expressing T cell clones were specific for HCMV antigens.

HCMV-specific IgG was detected in serum with a commercial ELISA kit to determine HCMV serostatus. Peripheral blood mononuclear cells were isolated from blood by Ficoll density gradient centrifugation. Reads for this sample came from an Illumina HiSeq 2000. TCR beta cDNA libraries were made by 5'RACE template switching that added a universal primer site and unique molecular identifiers. cDNA synthesis was primed from the TCR beta constant segment and was followed by two successive PCR amplification steps. The source study handled its data this way. MIGEC handled demultiplexing of the reads and grouping by UMI, while MiTCR was used to assemble and quantify clonotypes. Only TCR cDNA sequences supported by at least two reads were kept to exclude erroneous sequences. Downstream repertoire analysis used the tcR package, and clonotypes were matched across fractions by CDR3 nucleotide sequence plus V segment. VDJmatch was used to annotate antigen specificity against VDJdb, with one amino acid substitution allowed in CDR3. Following reprocessing of the reads by TCRdb, the data hold one row per CDR3 protein sequence and no DNA is available. The V and J calls and clone size are TCRdb's, not the authors'. In this sample's table one finds fewer than 300,000 distinct CDR3 sequences. The top ten clones comprise about 4.2% of the sample.

The CDR1 and CDR2 encoded by the germline V gene (reference sequence) are LNHNV and YYDKDF. The CDR3 contains 15 residues, cysteine and phenylalanine counted. DNA for this receptor is not on file. On this clonotype itself: This clone's antigen is unknown.

The chain links TRBV15 with TRBJ1-4; TCRdb designates TRBD1, a call that cannot be tested without DNA. This TCR derives from a woman aged 18 to 75 in good health. The sequenced material came from blood T cells: a sorted CD56 or NKG2C T cell subset, CD4+ or CD8+ T cells, or bulk PBMC T cells (not recorded which). For the CDR3, the sequence is CATSRSGTGGEKLFF.